A single sample is the source of the 8 T cell receptor beta chains below, sequenced in a study of cytomegalovirus exposure and HLA in healthy donors. Primers for the PCR totalled 60 Vbeta and 13 Jbeta. Only in-frame clones appear in the TCRdb table, and some are missing; sequencing was by immunoSEQ multiplex PCR. Here the sample spans 150,000 to 200,000 clones, about three quarters being singletons. The sample was PBMCs. The receptors were sampled from a man aged 18 to 35 in good health and CMV-seropositive.

The J gene is TRBJ2-1, the V gene TRBV7-9, with a possible D match to TRBD1 (5 bases). Deletions cut 3 bases from V and 1 base from J, with 7 bases between. CDR1 is SEHNR and CDR2 is FQNEAQ in the germline V gene (reference sequence). This CDR3 spans 14 amino acids. For the CDR3, the DNA is TGTGCCAGCAGCTTCCAGGGTTCCTACAATGAGCAGTTCTTC. Its protein is CASSFQGSYNEQFF.

This clone was detected once. The chain has TRBV5-4 and TRBJ2-3; D is perhaps TRBD1 (6 bases). V was pared by 0 bases and J by 6 bases, with 14 bases between. This CDR3 region has 15 residues. Germline values: CDR1 SGHNT, CDR2 YYREEE (reference sequence). The CDR3 bases are TGTGCCAGCAGCTTGGGGCCAGGGGCGACCGATACGCAGTATTTT. As protein: CASSLGPGATDTQYF.

V is TRBV6-1 and J is TRBJ1-5; TRBD1 matches at 8 bases. V lost 7 bases, J lost 1 base, and 6 bases stayed unmatched. This CDR3 is built from 15 residues. Germline loops: CDR1 MNHNS, CDR2 SASEGT. CDR3 protein: CASTPGGASNQPQHF. The DNA for the CDR3 is TGTGCCAGCACCCCAGGGGGCGCGAGCAATCAGCCCCAGCATTTT.

This clone was seen more than once but under ten times. The J gene is TRBJ2-5, the V gene TRBV9, with 13 bases lining up with TRBD2. J lost 5 bases, V lost 0 bases, and 10 bases had no gene match. Germline values: CDR1 SGDLS, CDR2 YYNGEE. This CDR3 has 18 amino acids. The CDR3 protein is CASSVAGELAGGPETQYF. CDR3 DNA sequence: TGTGCCAGCAGCGTAGCTGGGGAACTAGCGGGAGGGCCGGAGACCCAGTACTTC. Full variable domain (rest looked up from reference TRBV9 and TRBJ2-5): DSGVTQTPKHLITATGQRVTLRCSPRSGDLSVYWYQQSLDQGLQFLIQYYNGEERAKGNILERFSAQQFPDLHSELNLSSLELGDSALYFCASSVAGELAGGPETQYFGPGTRLLVL.

The CDR3 sequence: CASRAGVSTDTQYF. As DNA, the CDR3 is TGTGCCAGCAGAGCAGGGGTTAGCACAGATACGCAGTATTTT. This sequence joins TRBV2 and TRBJ2-3, with a weak D call TRBD1 (6 bases). Trimming cost V 6 bases and J 0 bases, with 10 bases left between them. This CDR3 spans 14 amino acids. Germline CDR1 is SNHLY and CDR2 is FYNNEI.

The V call is TRBV13, the J call TRBJ2-2, with TRBD2 identical over 10 bases. The germline V gene encodes CDR1 PRHDT and CDR2 FYEKMQ (reference sequence). Trimming removed 2 bases from V and 1 base from J; junction bases left unmatched: 4. This CDR3 spans 17 amino acids. CDR3 sequence (DNA): TGTGCCAGCAGCTTACCCGGGACTAGCGAGAACACCGGGGAGCTGTTTTTT. Translating it yields CASSLPGTSENTGELFF.

The chain is built from TRBV25-1 and TRBJ1-4, with TRBD1 matching over 9 bases. CDR3 length: 17 amino acids. V shed 2 bases, J shed 8 bases, and the junction held 12 bases outside the gene matches. The V gene's germline CDR1 is MGHDK and CDR2 SYGVNS. CDR3 DNA sequence: TGTGCCAGCAGTGAACCGCCTATGGACAGGGGAGAGGAAAAACTGTTTTTT. This codes for CASSEPPMDRGEEKLFF.

A remark on this clone: This may be a read error: a much more frequent sequence differs by one nucleotide. The CDR3 loop is CASSDGRATDTQYF. CDR3 DNA sequence: TGTGCCAGCAGTGACGGGAGGGCCACAGATACGCAGTATTTT. V and J are TRBV6-4 and TRBJ2-3; TRBD2 aligns across 7 bases. With 2 bases clipped from V and 2 bases from J, the junction kept 1 base outside the gene matches. CDR3 size: 14 residues. Germline V gives CDR1 MRHNA, CDR2 SNTAGT.